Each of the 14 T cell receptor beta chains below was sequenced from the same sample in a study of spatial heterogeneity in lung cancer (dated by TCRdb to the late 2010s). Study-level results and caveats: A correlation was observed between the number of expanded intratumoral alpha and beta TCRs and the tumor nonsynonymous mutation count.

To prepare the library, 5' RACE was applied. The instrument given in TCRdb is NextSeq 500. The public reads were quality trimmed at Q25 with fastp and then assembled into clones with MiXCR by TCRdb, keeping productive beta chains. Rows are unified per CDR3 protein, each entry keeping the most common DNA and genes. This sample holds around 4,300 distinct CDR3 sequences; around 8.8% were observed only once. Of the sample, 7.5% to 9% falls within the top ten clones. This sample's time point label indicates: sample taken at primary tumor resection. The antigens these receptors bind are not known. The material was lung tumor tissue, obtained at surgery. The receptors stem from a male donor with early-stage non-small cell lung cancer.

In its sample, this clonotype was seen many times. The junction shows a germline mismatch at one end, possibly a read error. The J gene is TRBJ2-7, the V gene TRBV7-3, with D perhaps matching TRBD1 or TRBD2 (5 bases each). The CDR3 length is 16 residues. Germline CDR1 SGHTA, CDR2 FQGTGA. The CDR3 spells CASSLIPGRTIYEQYF. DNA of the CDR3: TGTGCCAGCAGTTTAATCCCGGGACGGACAATCTACGAGCAGTACTTC.

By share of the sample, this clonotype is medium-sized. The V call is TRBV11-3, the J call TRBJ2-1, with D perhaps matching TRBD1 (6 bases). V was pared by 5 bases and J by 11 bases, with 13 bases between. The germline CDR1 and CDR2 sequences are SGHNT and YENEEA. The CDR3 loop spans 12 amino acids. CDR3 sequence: CASSTYRDQQFF. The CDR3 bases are TGTGCCAGCAGCACATACAGGGACCAGCAGTTCTTC.

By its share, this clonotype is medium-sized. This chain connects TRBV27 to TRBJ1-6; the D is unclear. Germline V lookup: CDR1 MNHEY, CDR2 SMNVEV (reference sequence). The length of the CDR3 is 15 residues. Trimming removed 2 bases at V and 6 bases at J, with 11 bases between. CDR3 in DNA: TGTGCCAGCAGTTTAGAGGGTGCAACTAATTCACCCCTCCACTTT. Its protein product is CASSLEGATNSPLHF.

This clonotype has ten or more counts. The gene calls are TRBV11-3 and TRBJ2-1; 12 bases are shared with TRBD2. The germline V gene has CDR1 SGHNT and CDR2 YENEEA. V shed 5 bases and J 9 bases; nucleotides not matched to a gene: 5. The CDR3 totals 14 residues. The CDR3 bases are TGTGCCAGCAGCACGACTAGCGGGAGTACTGAGCAGTTCTTC. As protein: CASSTTSGSTEQFF.

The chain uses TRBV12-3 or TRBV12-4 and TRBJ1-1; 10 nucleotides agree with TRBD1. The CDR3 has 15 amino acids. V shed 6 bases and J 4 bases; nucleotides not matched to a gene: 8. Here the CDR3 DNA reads TGTGCCAGCAGCCTCCTTCGGACAGGGGGCACTGAAGCTTTCTTT. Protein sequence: CASSLLRTGGTEAFF.

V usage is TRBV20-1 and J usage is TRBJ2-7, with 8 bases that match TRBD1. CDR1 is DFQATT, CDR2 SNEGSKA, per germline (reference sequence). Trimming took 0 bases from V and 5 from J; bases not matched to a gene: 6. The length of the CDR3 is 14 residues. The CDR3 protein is CSARDNDRGHEQYF. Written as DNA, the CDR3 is TGCAGTGCTAGAGACAACGACAGGGGCCACGAGCAGTACTTC.

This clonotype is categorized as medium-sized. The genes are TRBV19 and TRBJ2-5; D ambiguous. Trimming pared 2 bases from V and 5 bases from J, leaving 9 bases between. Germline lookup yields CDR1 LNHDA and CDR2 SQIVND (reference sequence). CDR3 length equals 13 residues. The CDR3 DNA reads TGTGCCAGTAGTATATCCCTACATGAGACCCAGTACTTC. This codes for CASSISLHETQYF.

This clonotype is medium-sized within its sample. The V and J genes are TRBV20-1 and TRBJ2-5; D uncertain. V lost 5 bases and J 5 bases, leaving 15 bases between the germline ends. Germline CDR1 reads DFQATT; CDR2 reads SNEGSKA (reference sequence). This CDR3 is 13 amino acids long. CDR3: CSAPWNGRETQYF. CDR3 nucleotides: TGCAGTGCTCCCTGGAACGGAAGGGAGACCCAGTACTTC.

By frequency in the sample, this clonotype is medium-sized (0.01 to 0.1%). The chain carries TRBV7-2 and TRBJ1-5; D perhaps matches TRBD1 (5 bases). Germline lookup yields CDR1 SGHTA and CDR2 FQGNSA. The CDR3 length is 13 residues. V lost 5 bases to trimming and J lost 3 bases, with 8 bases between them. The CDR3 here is CASSDRYNQPQHF. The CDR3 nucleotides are TGTGCCAGCAGCGACAGATACAATCAGCCCCAGCATTTT.

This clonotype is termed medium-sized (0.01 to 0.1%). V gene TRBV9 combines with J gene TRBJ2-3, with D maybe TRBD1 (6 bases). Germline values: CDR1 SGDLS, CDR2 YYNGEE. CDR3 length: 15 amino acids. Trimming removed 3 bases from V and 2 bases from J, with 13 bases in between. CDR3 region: CASSARGTHTDTQYF. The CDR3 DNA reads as TGTGCCAGCAGCGCAAGGGGGACGCACACAGATACGCAGTATTTT.

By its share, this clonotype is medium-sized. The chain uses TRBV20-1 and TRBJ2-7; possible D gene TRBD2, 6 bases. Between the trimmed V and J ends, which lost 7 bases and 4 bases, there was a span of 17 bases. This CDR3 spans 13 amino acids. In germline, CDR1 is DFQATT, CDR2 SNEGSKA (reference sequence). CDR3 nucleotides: TGCAGTGTATGGGCGGAGGAGGGTTACGAGCAGTACTTC. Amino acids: CSVWAEEGYEQYF.

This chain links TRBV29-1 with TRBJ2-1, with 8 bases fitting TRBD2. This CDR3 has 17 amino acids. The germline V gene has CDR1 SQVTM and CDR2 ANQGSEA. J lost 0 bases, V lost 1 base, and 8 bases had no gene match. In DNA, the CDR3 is TGCAGCGTTGAAGGTAGTAGCGGGGACCACTCCTACAATGAGCAGTTCTTC. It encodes CSVEGSSGDHSYNEQFF.

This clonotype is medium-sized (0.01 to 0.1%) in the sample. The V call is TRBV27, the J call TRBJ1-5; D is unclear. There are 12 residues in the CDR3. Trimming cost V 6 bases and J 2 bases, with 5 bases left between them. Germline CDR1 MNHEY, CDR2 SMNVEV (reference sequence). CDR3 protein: CASRLGNQPQHF. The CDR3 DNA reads TGTGCCAGCAGACTGGGCAATCAGCCCCAGCATTTT.

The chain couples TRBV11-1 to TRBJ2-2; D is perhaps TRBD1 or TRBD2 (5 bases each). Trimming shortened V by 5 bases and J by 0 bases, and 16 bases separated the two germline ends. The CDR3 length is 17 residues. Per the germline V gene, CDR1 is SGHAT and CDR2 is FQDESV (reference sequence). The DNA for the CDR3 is TGTGCCAGCAGCCGGGACGGTCTAGCCTCGAACACCGGGGAGCTGTTTTTT. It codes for CASSRDGLASNTGELFF.